This TCR beta chain was identified in a study of T cells after yellow fever vaccination. Findings and caveats of the study: Abundant clonotypes from the bulk population could get into FACS-sorted repertoires as contaminants. Post-booster repertoires contained most primary-vaccination clones again (approximately 95% CD4, about 90% CD8). The appearance of a small share of clonotypes in both CD4 and CD8 compartments was observed.

Researchers made TCR cDNA using 5'RACE template switching, and this step added a universal primer site and UMIs. TCRdb passed the 5' RACE reads through MiXCR, listing each CDR3 protein once. The data contain 310,000 or so distinct CDR3 sequences, 6.8% of them singletons. The CDR3 extends over 15 amino acids. Germline V lookup: CDR1 SEHNR, CDR2 FQNEAQ (reference sequence). V lost 3 bases and J lost 2, with 10 bases in between. On this clonotype itself: As yet, its antigen is unknown.

Sequenced here: PBMCs, sampled more than 40 days after the first yellow fever vaccination. The receptor was derived from a man aged 18-30 years who received the YFV17D yellow fever vaccine. The V and J genes are TRBV7-9 and TRBJ2-2; D is uncertain. The CDR3 coding sequence is TGTGCCAGCAGCTTTAGTATGATCAACACCGGGGAGCTGTTTTTT. Protein: CASSFSMINTGELFF.